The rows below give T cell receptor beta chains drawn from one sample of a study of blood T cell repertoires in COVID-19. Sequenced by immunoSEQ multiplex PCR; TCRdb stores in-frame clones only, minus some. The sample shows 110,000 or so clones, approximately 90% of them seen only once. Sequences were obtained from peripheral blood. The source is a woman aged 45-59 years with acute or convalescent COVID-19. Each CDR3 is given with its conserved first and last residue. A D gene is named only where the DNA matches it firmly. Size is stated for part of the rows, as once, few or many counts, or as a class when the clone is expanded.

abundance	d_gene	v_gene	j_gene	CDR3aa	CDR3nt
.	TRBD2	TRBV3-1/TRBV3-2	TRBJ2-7	CASSQALLAGAYEQYF	TGTGCCAGCAGCCAAGCATTACTAGCGGGAGCCTACGAGCAGTACTTC
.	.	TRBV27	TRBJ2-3	CASRMRVTDTQYF	TGTGCCAGCAGAATGCGTGTAACAGATACGCAGTATTTT
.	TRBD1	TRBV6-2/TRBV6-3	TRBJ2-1	CASSRPRDSSSLATISSYNEQFF	TGTGCCAGCAGCCGTCCCCGGGACAGTTCTTCCCTTGCCACCATTAGCTCCTACAATGAGCAGTTCTTC
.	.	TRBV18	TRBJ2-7	CASSPQVGDTLYEQYF	TGTGCCAGCTCACCCCAGGTCGGCGACACCCTTTACGAGCAGTACTTC
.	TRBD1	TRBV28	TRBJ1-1	CASSPGQGVSTEAFF	TGTGCCAGCAGCCCGGGACAGGGGGTGAGCACTGAAGCTTTCTTT
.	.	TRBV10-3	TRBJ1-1	CAISDPQGTTFF	TGTGCCATCAGTGACCCCCAGGGGACAACTTTCTTT
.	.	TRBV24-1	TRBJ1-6	CATSDLRSGDKGYNSPLHF	TGTGCCACCAGTGATTTGCGGTCAGGGGATAAGGGCTATAATTCACCCCTCCACTTT
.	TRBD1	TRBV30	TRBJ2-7	CAWSEDRSWYEQYF	TGTGCCTGGAGTGAGGACAGGAGTTGGTACGAGCAGTACTTC
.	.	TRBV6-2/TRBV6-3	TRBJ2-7	CASSYFSTEQYF	TGTGCCAGCAGTTACTTTTCTACCGAGCAGTACTTC
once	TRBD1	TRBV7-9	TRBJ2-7	CASSLGPGTGRTYEQYF	TGTGCCAGCAGCTTAGGGCCTGGGACAGGTCGCACGTACGAGCAGTACTTC
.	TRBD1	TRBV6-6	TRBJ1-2	CASSKGGSNYGYTF	TGTGCCAGCAGCAAAGGGGGCTCAAACTATGGCTACACCTTC
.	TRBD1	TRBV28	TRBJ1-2	CAITGGYSGYTF	TGTGCCATCACAGGGGGCTACTCTGGCTACACCTTC
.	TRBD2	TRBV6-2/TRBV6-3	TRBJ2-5	CASSLTSGGVQETQYF	TGTGCCAGCAGTCTCACTAGCGGGGGGGTCCAAGAGACCCAGTACTTC
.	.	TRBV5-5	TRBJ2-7	CASSLVQGPSYEQYF	TGTGCCAGCAGCTTGGTACAGGGTCCCTCCTACGAGCAGTACTTC
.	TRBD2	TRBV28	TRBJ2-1	CASSSGGAYNEQFF	TGTGCCAGCAGTTCGGGGGGTGCCTACAATGAGCAGTTCTTC
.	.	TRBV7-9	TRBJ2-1	CASSSEGTSSYNEQFF	TGTGCCAGCAGCTCCGAAGGGACATCATCCTACAATGAGCAGTTCTTC
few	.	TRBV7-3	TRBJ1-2	CASREDETNYGYTF	TGTGCCAGCAGGGAGGACGAGACTAACTATGGCTACACCTTC
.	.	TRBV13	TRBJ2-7	CASSLPVPPYEQYF	TGTGCCAGCAGCTTACCTGTCCCCCCCTACGAGCAGTACTTC
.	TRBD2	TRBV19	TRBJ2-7	CASSIQRGFSYEQYF	TGTGCCAGTAGTATCCAGCGGGGGTTCTCCTACGAGCAGTACTTC
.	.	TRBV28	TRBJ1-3	CASSLRLLSGNTIYF	TGTGCCAGCAGTTTGAGACTGCTCTCTGGAAACACCATATATTTT
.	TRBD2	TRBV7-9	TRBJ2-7	CASSLKAGGSYEQYF	TGTGCCAGCAGCTTAAAGGCGGGGGGCTCCTACGAGCAGTACTTC
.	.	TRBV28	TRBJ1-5	CASSLRGGRRNQPQHF	TGTGCCAGCAGTTTACGCGGGGGTCGGCGCAATCAGCCCCAGCATTTT
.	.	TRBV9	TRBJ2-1	CASSVDDRNGDEQFF	TGTGCCAGCAGCGTTGATGACAGGAATGGGGATGAGCAGTTCTTC
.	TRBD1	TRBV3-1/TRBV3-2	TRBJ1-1	CASSKGATEAFF	TGTGCCAGCAGCAAGGGGGCGACTGAAGCTTTCTTT
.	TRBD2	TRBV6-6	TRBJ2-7	CASSYSIRAGGEQYF	TGTGCCAGCAGTTACTCTATCCGGGCGGGAGGCGAGCAGTACTTC
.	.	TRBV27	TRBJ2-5	CASSSQETQYF	TGTGCCAGCAGCTCCCAGGAGACCCAGTACTTC
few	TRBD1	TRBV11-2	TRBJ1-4	CASSLGGQGAEKLFF	TGTGCCAGCAGCCTGGGAGGACAGGGGGCTGAAAAACTGTTTTTT
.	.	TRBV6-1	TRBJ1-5	CASSERGTNPQHF	TGTGCCAGCAGTGAAAGGGGTACTAATCCCCAGCATTTT
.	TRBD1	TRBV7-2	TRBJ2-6	CASSRDRSGANVLTF	TGTGCCAGCAGCCGGGACAGGTCTGGGGCCAACGTCCTGACTTTC
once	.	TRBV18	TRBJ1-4	CASSIDRTPGEKLFF	TGTGCCAGCTCAATCGACAGGACCCCGGGGGAAAAACTGTTTTTT
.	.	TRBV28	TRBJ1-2	CASSPELLGYGYTF	TGTGCCAGCAGTCCGGAGCTACTGGGCTATGGCTACACCTTC
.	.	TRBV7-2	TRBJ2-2	CASSRERQTGELFF	TGTGCCAGCAGTCGAGAAAGACAGACCGGGGAGCTGTTTTTT
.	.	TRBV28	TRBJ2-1	CASSSLNEQFF	TGTGCCAGCAGTTCCCTAAATGAGCAGTTCTTC
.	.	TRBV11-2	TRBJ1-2	CASSFFGLEGYTF	TGTGCCAGCAGCTTTTTTGGTCTCGAGGGCTACACCTTC
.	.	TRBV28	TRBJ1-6	CASSLRGGNSPLHF	TGTGCCAGCAGTTTACGGGGGGGTAATTCACCCCTCCACTTT
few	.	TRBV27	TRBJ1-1	CASSFQGRNTEAFF	TGTGCCAGCAGTTTTCAGGGGAGGAACACTGAAGCTTTCTTT
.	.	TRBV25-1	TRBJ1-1	CASRGDTEAFF	TGTGCCTCCAGGGGAGACACTGAAGCTTTCTTT
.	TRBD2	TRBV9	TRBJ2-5	CASSQGTGGPQETQYF	TGTGCCAGCAGCCAAGGAACGGGAGGCCCCCAAGAGACCCAGTACTTC
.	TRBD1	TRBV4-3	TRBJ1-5	CASSQIYRGPNQPQHF	TGCGCCAGCAGCCAAATATACAGGGGGCCGAATCAGCCCCAGCATTTT
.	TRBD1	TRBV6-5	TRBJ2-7	CASSYTGDEQYF	TGTGCCAGCAGCTACACAGGGGACGAGCAGTACTTC
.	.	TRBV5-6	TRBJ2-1	CASSLHPGPSSNEQFF	TGTGCCAGCAGCTTGCATCCAGGGCCGTCCTCCAATGAGCAGTTCTTC
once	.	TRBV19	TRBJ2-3	CASVGQTSTDTQYF	TGTGCCAGTGTTGGACAGACTAGCACAGATACGCAGTATTTT
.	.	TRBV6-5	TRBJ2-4	CASSYSYGHPSNQYF	TGTGCCAGCAGTTACTCGTATGGTCACCCGTCTAACCAGTACTTC
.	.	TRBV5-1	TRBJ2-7	CASSLGSSGYEQYF	TGCGCCAGCAGCTTGGGTTCGTCAGGCTACGAGCAGTACTTC
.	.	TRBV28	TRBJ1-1	CASSLSGSGADTEAFF	TGTGCCAGCAGTTTATCTGGGTCAGGGGCGGACACTGAAGCTTTCTTT
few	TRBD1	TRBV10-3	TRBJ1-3	CAISLGQGYGNTIYF	TGTGCCATCAGCCTGGGACAGGGATACGGAAACACCATATATTTT
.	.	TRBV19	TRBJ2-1	CASKEGRSSYNEQFF	TGTGCCAGTAAGGAGGGGAGAAGCTCCTACAATGAGCAGTTCTTC
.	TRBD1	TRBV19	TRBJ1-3	CASSTWTGSGGNTIYF	TGTGCCAGTAGTACATGGACAGGGTCGGGAGGAAACACCATATATTTT
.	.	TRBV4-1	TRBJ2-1	CASRLVDTRYNEQFF	TGCGCCAGCAGACTCGTGGACACCCGTTACAATGAGCAGTTCTTC
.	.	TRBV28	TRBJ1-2	CASSWVRGYTF	TGTGCCAGCAGTTGGGTGAGGGGCTACACCTTC
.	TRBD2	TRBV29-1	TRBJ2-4	CSVAFSGLAGDVGKNIQYF	TGCAGCGTTGCGTTTTCTGGACTAGCGGGAGACGTGGGCAAAAACATTCAGTACTTC
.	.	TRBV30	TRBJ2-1	CAWSVGGAYEQFF	TGTGCCTGGAGTGTTGGAGGGGCGTATGAGCAGTTCTTC
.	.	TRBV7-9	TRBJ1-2	CASSSDSYGYTF	TGTGCCAGCAGCTCGGACAGCTATGGCTACACCTTC
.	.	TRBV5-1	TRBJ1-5	CASRLFDGQPQHF	TGCGCCAGCAGACTATTCGATGGGCAGCCCCAGCATTTT
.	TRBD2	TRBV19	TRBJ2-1	CASSLGLAVNEQFF	TGTGCCAGTAGTTTAGGACTAGCTGTAAATGAGCAGTTCTTC
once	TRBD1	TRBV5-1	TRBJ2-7	CASSAGDRGTEQYF	TGCGCCAGCAGCGCTGGGGACAGGGGAACCGAGCAGTACTTC